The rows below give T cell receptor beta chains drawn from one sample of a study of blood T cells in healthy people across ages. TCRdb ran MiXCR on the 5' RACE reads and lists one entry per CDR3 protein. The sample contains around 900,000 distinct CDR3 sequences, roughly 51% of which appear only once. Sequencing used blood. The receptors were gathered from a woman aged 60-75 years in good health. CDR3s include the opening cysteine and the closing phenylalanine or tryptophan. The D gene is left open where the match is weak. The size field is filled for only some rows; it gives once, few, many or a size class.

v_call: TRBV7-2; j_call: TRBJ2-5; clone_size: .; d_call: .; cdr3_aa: CASSPTDFYDEQYF; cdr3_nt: TGTGCCAGCAGCCCCACGGACTTCTATGATGAGCAGTACTTC
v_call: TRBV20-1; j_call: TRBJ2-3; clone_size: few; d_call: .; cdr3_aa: CSAEPPTTDTQYF; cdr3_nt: TGCAGTGCTGAACCGCCCACCACAGATACGCAGTATTTT
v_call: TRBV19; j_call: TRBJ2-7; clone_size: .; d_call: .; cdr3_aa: CASSIAVAYEQYF; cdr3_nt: TGTGCCAGTAGTATAGCGGTGGCCTACGAGCAGTACTTC
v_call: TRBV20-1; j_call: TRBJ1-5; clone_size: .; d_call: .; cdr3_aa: CSARVRSGNQPQHF; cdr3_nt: TGCAGTGCTAGAGTGAGGAGTGGCAATCAGCCCCAGCATTTT
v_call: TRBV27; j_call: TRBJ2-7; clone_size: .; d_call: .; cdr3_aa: CASSLRLPGEEVYNEQYF; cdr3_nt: TGTGCCAGCAGCTTGAGGCTCCCAGGGGAAGAGGTCTACAATGAGCAGTACTTC
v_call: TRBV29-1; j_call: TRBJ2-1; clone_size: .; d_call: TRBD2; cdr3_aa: CSVDFAGGPGNEQFF; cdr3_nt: TGCAGCGTTGATTTTGCGGGAGGGCCTGGGAATGAGCAGTTCTTC
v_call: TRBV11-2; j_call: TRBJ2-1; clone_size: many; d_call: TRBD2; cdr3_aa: CASSLGRTSGVYNEQFF; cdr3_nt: TGTGCCAGCAGCTTAGGGAGGACTAGCGGGGTCTACAATGAGCAGTTCTTC
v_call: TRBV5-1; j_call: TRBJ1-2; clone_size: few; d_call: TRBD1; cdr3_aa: CASSWNDEGGAYGYTF; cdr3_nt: TGCGCCAGCAGCTGGAATGATGAAGGGGGCGCCTATGGCTACACCTTC
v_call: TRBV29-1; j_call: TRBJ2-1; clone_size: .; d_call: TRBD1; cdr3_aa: CSVEGGYSRQGASGEQFF; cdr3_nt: TGCAGCGTTGAAGGGGGTTATTCGAGGCAGGGGGCAAGTGGTGAGCAGTTCTTC
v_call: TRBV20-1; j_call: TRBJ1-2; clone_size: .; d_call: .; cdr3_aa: CSASMVVNYGYTF; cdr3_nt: TGCAGTGCTAGCATGGTGGTGAACTATGGCTACACCTTC
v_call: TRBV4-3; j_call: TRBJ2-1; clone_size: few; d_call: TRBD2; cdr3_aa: CASSQGSGLAFNEQFF; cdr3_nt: TGCGCCAGCAGCCAAGGATCTGGACTAGCATTCAATGAGCAGTTCTTC
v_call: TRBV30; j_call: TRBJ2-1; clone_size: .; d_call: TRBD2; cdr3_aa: CAWKRLADYNEQFF; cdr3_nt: TGTGCCTGGAAGAGGCTAGCGGACTACAATGAGCAGTTCTTC
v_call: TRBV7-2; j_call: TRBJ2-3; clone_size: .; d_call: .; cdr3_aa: CASSLDVLSTDTQYF; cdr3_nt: TGTGCCAGCAGCTTAGACGTTCTCAGCACAGATACGCAGTATTTT
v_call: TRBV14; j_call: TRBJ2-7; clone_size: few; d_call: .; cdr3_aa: CASSLMTSSEQYF; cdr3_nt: TGTGCCAGCAGCCTGATGACTAGTTCTGAGCAGTACTTC
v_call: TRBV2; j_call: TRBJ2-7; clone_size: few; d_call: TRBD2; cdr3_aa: CASSEAILAGAYEQYF; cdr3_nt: TGTGCCAGCAGTGAAGCAATACTAGCGGGAGCGTACGAGCAGTACTTC
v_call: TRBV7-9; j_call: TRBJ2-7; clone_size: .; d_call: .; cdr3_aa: CAGSLERWQGPYEQYF; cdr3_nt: TGTGCCGGCAGCTTAGAACGGTGGCAGGGACCCTACGAGCAGTACTTC